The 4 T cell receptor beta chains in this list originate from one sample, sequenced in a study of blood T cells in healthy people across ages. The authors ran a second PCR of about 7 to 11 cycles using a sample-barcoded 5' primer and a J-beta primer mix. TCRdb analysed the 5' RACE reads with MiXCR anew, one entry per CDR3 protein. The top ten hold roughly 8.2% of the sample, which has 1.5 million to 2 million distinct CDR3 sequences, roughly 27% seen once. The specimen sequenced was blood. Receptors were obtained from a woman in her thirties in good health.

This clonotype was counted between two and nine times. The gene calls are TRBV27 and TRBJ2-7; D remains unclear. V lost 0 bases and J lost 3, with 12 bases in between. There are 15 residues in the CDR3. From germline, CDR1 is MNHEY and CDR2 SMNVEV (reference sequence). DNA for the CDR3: TGTGCCAGCAGTTTATCGGGCAGTATGGACTACGAGCAGTACTTC. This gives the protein CASSLSGSMDYEQYF.

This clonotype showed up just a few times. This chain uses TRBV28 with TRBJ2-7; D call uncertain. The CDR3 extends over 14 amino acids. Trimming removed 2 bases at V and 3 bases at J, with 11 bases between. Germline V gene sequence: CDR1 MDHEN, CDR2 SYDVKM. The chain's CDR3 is CASSLLGPVYEQYF. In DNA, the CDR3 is TGTGCCAGCAGTTTACTCGGACCGGTCTACGAGCAGTACTTC.

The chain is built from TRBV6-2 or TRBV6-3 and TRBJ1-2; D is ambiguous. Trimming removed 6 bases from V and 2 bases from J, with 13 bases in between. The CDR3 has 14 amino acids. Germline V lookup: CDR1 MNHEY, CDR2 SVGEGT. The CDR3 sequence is CASRSAGINYGYTF. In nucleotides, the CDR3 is TGTGCCAGCAGGTCGGCGGGGATCAACTATGGCTACACCTTC.

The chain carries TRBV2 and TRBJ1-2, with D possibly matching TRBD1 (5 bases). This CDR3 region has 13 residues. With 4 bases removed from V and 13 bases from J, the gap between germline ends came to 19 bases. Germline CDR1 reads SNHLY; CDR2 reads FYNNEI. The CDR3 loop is CASSVFGQGDCTF. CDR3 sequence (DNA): TGTGCCAGCAGTGTCTTTGGGCAGGGCGACTGCACCTTC. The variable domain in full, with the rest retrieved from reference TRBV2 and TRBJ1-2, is EPEVTQTPSHQVTQMGQEVILRCVPISNHLYFYWYRQILGQKVEFLVSFYNNEISEKSEIFDDQFSVERPDGSNFTLKIRSTKLEDSAMYFCASSVFGQGDCTFGSGTRLTVV.